This TCR beta chain was profiled in a study of CD8+CD57+ T cells in acquired aplastic anemia. Study-wide background: Sorted cells (CD4+ and CD8+) yielded DNA amounts that averaged approximately 3.2 ug. Study results and limitations: No significant patient-versus-control difference appeared in CD8+ Simpson's diversity. Patients and controls shared 25 to 30 CD8+ CDR3 sequences, which appeared highly expressed in patients and within their immunodominant clones.

Comment on this clonotype: Its antigen is undetermined.

The TCR beta profiling, which covered VDJ combination and CDR3 sequence, was carried out using genomic DNA as the template. TCRdb fed the reads into MiXCR, producing one record per CDR3 protein. The sample holds about 270,000 distinct CDR3 sequences; 55% to 65% are singletons and the top ten take roughly 8%. This TCR derives from a human donor with severe aplastic anemia or a healthy control (not recorded which). Sequencing was performed on sorted CD4+, CD8+, or CD8+CD57+ T cells (not recorded which) from PBMCs.

CDR3 residues: CASSPTTTTYEQYF. The CDR3 DNA follows: TGTGCCAGCAGCCCGACGACTACCACCTACGAGCAGTACTTC. V gene TRBV7-2 combines with J gene TRBJ2-7, with D possibly being TRBD2 (5 bases). From germline, CDR1 is SGHTA and CDR2 FQGNSA. There are 14 residues in the CDR3. Between the trimmed V and J ends, which lost 5 bases and 2 bases, there was a span of 13 bases.